Below, 22 T cell receptor beta chains from the same sample are listed, as sequenced in a study of shared clonotypes between healthy human individuals (dated by TCRdb to the early 2020s). The method was the immunoSEQ multiplex PCR assay. Entries here come from immuneACCESS through TCRdb and include only in-frame sequences with V and J called. Some clones fail to appear in such tables; in the studies checked, an unresolved V gene covers under half of the shortfall, and the cause of the remainder is unknown. The sample includes around 2,000,000 clones, with about 95% observed a single time. The top ten constitute around 1.2% of the sample. CD8 naive samples consisted of CD45RO-negative cells that were positively selected for CCR7, yielding a CD45RA+CCR7+ population without TemRA cells. Sequencing used naive CD8+ T cells sorted from blood. Taken with the paper, the label for cell subset or site translates to: CD45RA+CCR7+. These receptors were obtained from a man aged 18 to 35 in good health.

Concerning this clone itself: Other DNA variants within this sample encode the same CDR3. The chain links TRBV30 to TRBJ1-1; D gene uncertain. V lost 0 bases and J 0 bases, leaving 5 bases between the germline ends. Germline lookup yields CDR1 GTSNPN and CDR2 SVGIG (reference sequence). The CDR3 has 13 residues. CDR3 loop: CAWSVGLNTEAFF. In nucleotides, the CDR3 is TGTGCCTGGAGTGTGGGCCTGAACACTGAAGCTTTCTTT.

J is TRBJ2-3 and V is TRBV5-6; the D is unclear. The ends were cut back, 1 base at V and 3 bases at J, with 6 bases in the middle. The CDR3 length is 13 residues. Germline V gene lookup returns CDR1 SGHDT and CDR2 YYEEEE. In DNA, the CDR3 is TGTGCCAGCAGCTTGTGGGGAACAGATACGCAGTATTTT. Protein sequence: CASSLWGTDTQYF.

V usage is TRBV10-3 and J usage is TRBJ2-3, with TRBD2 matching 9 bases. Germline V CDR1 and CDR2: ENHRY, SYGVKD. The CDR3 length is 12 residues. V shed 11 bases, J shed 7 bases, and the junction held 7 bases outside the gene matches. In DNA form, the CDR3 reads TGTGCCGTATTAGCGGGAGTGTATACGCAGTATTTT. It translates to CAVLAGVYTQYF.

Worth noting for this clone: The sample carries other DNA sequences with the same CDR3. The V and J genes are TRBV27 and TRBJ2-5; 11 nucleotides match TRBD2. Germline V gene sequence: CDR1 MNHEY, CDR2 SMNVEV (reference sequence). J was trimmed by 7 bases and V by 2 bases; bases with no gene match: 0. The CDR3 covers 13 residues. DNA for the CDR3: TGTGCCAGCAGTTTAGGACTAGCGGGGACCCAGTACTTC. Amino acid sequence: CASSLGLAGTQYF.

The CDR3 here is CASSFGTDTGELFF. The CDR3 bases are TGTGCCAGCAGCTTCGGGACAGACACCGGGGAGCTGTTTTTT. V usage is TRBV13 and J usage is TRBJ2-2; TRBD1 aligns across 7 bases. Per germline, CDR1 PRHDT and CDR2 FYEKMQ (reference sequence). This CDR3 spans 14 amino acids. The J segment lost 3 bases and the V segment lost 3 bases, leaving 1 base of the junction unmatched.

V is TRBV10-2 and J is TRBJ2-7, with 9 bases aligning to TRBD2. V gave up 8 bases and J gave up 4 bases; unmatched junction bases: 6. The CDR3 is 13 amino acids. CDR1 WSHSY and CDR2 SAAADI come from the germline V gene. The CDR3 DNA is TGCGCCAGCCAGATAGCGGGAGCGTACGAGCAGTACTTC. Translating it yields CASQIAGAYEQYF.

The chain combines TRBV5-4 with TRBJ2-7, with 7 bases identical to TRBD1. This CDR3 has 14 amino acids. Germline V CDR1 and CDR2: SGHNT, YYREEE (reference sequence). J was trimmed by 2 bases and V by 4 bases; bases with no gene match: 6. CDR3 amino acids: CASSPRDSTYEQYF. In DNA form, the CDR3 reads TGTGCCAGCAGCCCCCGGGACAGTACCTACGAGCAGTACTTC.

This sequence joins TRBV10-3 and TRBJ2-1; 8 positions agree with TRBD2. CDR1 ENHRY and CDR2 SYGVKD come from the germline V gene. Losses at the gene ends were 10 bases for V and 8 bases for J; bases not matched to a gene: 10. The CDR3 has 13 residues. The CDR3: CATKTGGLDEQFF. CDR3 sequence (DNA): TGTGCCACAAAAACGGGGGGGCTAGATGAGCAGTTCTTC.

V usage is TRBV6-1 and J usage is TRBJ1-1; D call uncertain. The germline gives CDR1 MNHNS, CDR2 SASEGT. Trimming took 6 bases from V and 0 from J, leaving 11 bases between them. The CDR3 runs to 14 residues. The DNA for the CDR3 is TGTGCCAGCAGCAAGTTTACAATGAACACTGAAGCTTTCTTT. Encoded protein: CASSKFTMNTEAFF.

The chain has TRBV19 and TRBJ1-5; D gene uncertain. Between the trimmed V and J ends, which lost 5 bases and 4 bases, there was a span of 9 bases. Germline lookup yields CDR1 LNHDA and CDR2 SQIVND (reference sequence). The CDR3 spans 13 residues. The CDR3 loop reads CASSATVNQPQHF. The CDR3, as DNA: TGTGCCAGTAGTGCAACGGTTAATCAGCCCCAGCATTTT.

The chain is built from TRBV25-1 and TRBJ2-1; possible D gene TRBD1, 5 bases. The CDR3 extends over 13 amino acids. V lost 2 bases to trimming and J lost 10 bases, with 12 bases between them. Germline CDR1 and CDR2: MGHDK and SYGVNS. The CDR3 DNA follows: TGTGCCAGCAGTGAAGAAGGGGTCCTGGAGCAGTTCTTC. Its protein is CASSEEGVLEQFF.

The V gene is TRBV19, the J gene TRBJ1-6; D remains unclear. V was trimmed by 2 bases and J by 5 bases, leaving 10 bases between them. Germline assignment: CDR1 LNHDA and CDR2 SQIVND (reference sequence). The CDR3 runs 15 residues. CDR3 region: CASSISGPDNSPLHF. CDR3 coding DNA: TGTGCCAGTAGTATATCCGGGCCCGATAATTCACCCCTCCACTTT.

The sample holds one count of this clone. This sample includes further DNA sequences coding for the same CDR3. This rearrangement joins TRBV4-1 to TRBJ2-7; 9 positions agree with TRBD1. The CDR3 totals 15 residues. CDR1 is MGHRA and CDR2 is YSYEKL in the germline V gene. After removal of 3 bases from V and 0 bases from J, the junction contained 3 bases not matched to a gene. The CDR3 DNA reads TGCGCCAGCAGCCAGAGGACAGGGGACTCCTACGAGCAGTACTTC. Translating it yields CASSQRTGDSYEQYF.

The chain links TRBV7-9 to TRBJ2-1; D call uncertain. The CDR3 has 12 amino acids. V was trimmed by 4 bases and J by 10 bases, leaving 11 bases between them. The germline V gene has CDR1 SEHNR and CDR2 FQNEAQ (reference sequence). The CDR3 spells CASSSGWAEQFF. CDR3 in DNA: TGTGCCAGCAGCTCCGGTTGGGCAGAGCAGTTCTTC.

The chain's CDR3 is CASSLVIGLADNEQFF. The CDR3 region has the DNA TGTGCCAGCAGCTTAGTGATAGGACTAGCGGACAATGAGCAGTTCTTC. The genes are TRBV7-9 and TRBJ2-1, with 10 bases identical to TRBD2. V was clipped by 1 base and J by 5 bases; unmatched bases: 5. CDR3 length equals 16 residues. Germline CDR1 and CDR2: SEHNR and FQNEAQ (reference sequence).

V and J are TRBV7-9 and TRBJ2-2, with D perhaps TRBD2 (5 bases). Germline assignment: CDR1 SEHNR and CDR2 FQNEAQ (reference sequence). This CDR3 comprises 12 residues. V lost 6 bases to trimming and J lost 3 bases, with 5 bases between them. The CDR3 reads CASRRDTGELFF. The CDR3 DNA follows: TGTGCCAGCAGGCGGGACACCGGGGAGCTGTTTTTT. Drawing the rest from reference TRBV7-9 and TRBJ2-2, the complete variable domain is DTGVSQNPRHKITKRGQNVTFRCDPISEHNRLYWYRQTLGQGPEFLTYFQNEAQLEKSRLLSDRFSAERPKGSFSTLEIQRTEQGDSAMYLCASRRDTGELFFGEGSRLTVL.

Comment on this clone: The same CDR3 is also encoded by other DNA sequences in this sample. The chain recombines TRBV27 with TRBJ1-1, with a possible D match to TRBD1 (5 bases). Deletions cut 2 bases from V and 7 bases from J, with 8 bases between. This CDR3 contains 12 residues. CDR1 is MNHEY and CDR2 is SMNVEV in the germline V gene (reference sequence). The CDR3 nucleotides read TGTGCCAGCAGTTTAACCGGGGGTGAAGCTTTCTTT. Encoded protein: CASSLTGGEAFF.

Details on this clone: The same CDR3 also results from other DNA sequences found in this sample. The rearrangement links TRBV5-1 to TRBJ2-7; 11 nucleotides match TRBD1. There are 14 residues in the CDR3. Trimming cost V 3 bases and J 3 bases; bases outside gene matches: 2. Per the germline V gene, CDR1 is SGHRS and CDR2 is YFSETQ. The CDR3 region is CASSWGTGGYEQYF. CDR3 DNA: TGCGCCAGCAGCTGGGGGACAGGGGGCTACGAGCAGTACTTC.

The chain couples TRBV5-8 to TRBJ2-1, with 10 bases fitting TRBD2. This CDR3 contains 15 residues. Per germline, CDR1 SGHTS and CDR2 YDEGEE. V was clipped by 3 bases and J by 8 bases; unmatched bases: 8. CDR3 region: CASSSGQRGGDEQFF. The CDR3, as DNA: TGTGCCAGCAGCTCGGGCCAGCGGGGGGGAGATGAGCAGTTCTTC.

This chain uses TRBV2 with TRBJ1-4; TRBD1 agrees at 9 bases. This CDR3 spans 15 amino acids. The V gene end was trimmed by 6 bases and the J gene end by 5 bases; junction bases not matched to a gene: 7. Looked up from germline, CDR1 is SNHLY and CDR2 is FYNNEI. For the CDR3, the DNA is TGTGCCAGCAGCGCTGACAGGGGGGTAAATGAAAAACTGTTTTTT. Encoded protein: CASSADRGVNEKLFF.

The V gene is TRBV5-1, the J gene TRBJ1-1, with 8 nucleotides matching TRBD1. This CDR3 region has 15 residues. V was pared by 4 bases and J by 4 bases, with 9 bases of the junction left unmatched. The germline gives CDR1 SGHRS, CDR2 YFSETQ. CDR3 nucleotides: TGCGCCAGCAGCGGGGACAGGTCTACAATCACTGAAGCTTTCTTT. Protein sequence: CASSGDRSTITEAFF.

In the case of this clone: Other DNA sequences in the sample encode the same CDR3. The genes are TRBV13 and TRBJ2-7, with D possibly TRBD1 on 5 matching bases. Trimming took off 5 bases at V and 4 bases at J, with 9 bases between the two ends. The CDR3 has 12 amino acids. Looked up from germline, CDR1 is PRHDT and CDR2 is FYEKMQ (reference sequence). Here the CDR3 reads CASSLAGYEQYF. The CDR3 DNA reads TGTGCCAGCAGCCTGGCAGGGTACGAGCAGTACTTC.